This TCR beta chain was sequenced during a study of T-cell reconstitution after alpha-beta-depleted transplantation in children. Study-wide points: After transplant, at about two months, alpha-beta T cells were reportedly derived from several hundred expanded graft clones.

The V and J ends lost 1 base and 2 bases respectively, with 12 bases between them. The germline V gene encodes CDR1 SGHRS and CDR2 YFSETQ. The CDR3 totals 16 residues. This clonotype was observed at least ten times. What it recognizes is unknown. The library targeted TCRbeta and was prepared with unique molecular identifiers. MiXCR was run by TCRdb on the PCR reads, yielding one entry per CDR3 protein. Altogether hundreds of thousands of distinct CDR3 sequences are present, around 13% being singletons, with the ten largest covering 0.75% to 0.85%. The source was PBMCs, collected before TCRalphabeta/CD19-depleted stem cell transplant. The chain joins TRBV5-1 to TRBJ2-2; D may be TRBD1 (5 bases). The receptor comes from a girl aged 2-10 years with congenital amegakaryocytic thrombocytopenia, due to receive a stem cell transplant. The CDR3: CASSLTWTSNTGELFF. The DNA of the CDR3 is TGCGCCAGCAGCTTGACCTGGACAAGTAACACCGGGGAGCTGTTTTTT.